A selection of T cell receptor beta chains follows, all from one sample in a study of cytomegalovirus exposure and HLA in healthy donors. Sequencing used immunoSEQ multiplex PCR; TCRdb keeps in-frame clones, though not all of them. The data hold approximately 140,000 clones, with 60% to 85% observed a single time. The specimen was PBMCs. All receptors derive from a man aged 35 to 55 in good health and CMV-seropositive. The CDR3 runs from the conserved cysteine through the conserved F or W. Fields, in order: V gene, CDR3 length, clone size, J gene, D gene, CDR3 protein, CDR3 DNA. The D gene is left open where the match is weak. Expanded clones are given a class, and other clones once, few, many or no size at all.

v_gene: TRBV29-1
len: 12
abundance: .
j_gene: TRBJ2-1
d_gene: .
CDR3aa: CSVVGRNNEQFF
CDR3nt: TGCAGCGTTGTCGGCAGGAACAATGAGCAGTTCTTC

v_gene: TRBV4-2
len: 15
abundance: .
j_gene: TRBJ2-5
d_gene: TRBD1
CDR3aa: CASSPRTGGSETQYF
CDR3nt: TGTGCCAGCAGCCCCCGGACAGGGGGGTCGGAGACCCAGTACTTC

v_gene: TRBV19
len: 13
abundance: .
j_gene: TRBJ2-7
d_gene: TRBD1
CDR3aa: CASRDRGRYEQYF
CDR3nt: TGTGCCAGTAGGGACAGGGGGCGTTACGAGCAGTACTTC

v_gene: TRBV18
len: 15
abundance: .
j_gene: TRBJ2-4
d_gene: .
CDR3aa: CASSPVSGTKNIQYF
CDR3nt: TGTGCCAGCTCACCAGTATCCGGGACCAAAAACATTCAGTACTTC

v_gene: TRBV6-1
len: 11
abundance: .
j_gene: TRBJ1-3
d_gene: .
CDR3aa: CASTRDSTIYF
CDR3nt: TGTGCCAGCACCCGGGATAGCACCATATATTTT

v_gene: TRBV29-1
len: 11
abundance: once
j_gene: TRBJ1-1
d_gene: .
CDR3aa: CSVARQREAFF
CDR3nt: TGCAGCGTTGCCCGACAGAGAGAAGCTTTCTTT

v_gene: TRBV15
len: 13
abundance: .
j_gene: TRBJ2-3
d_gene: .
CDR3aa: CATRASSTDTQYF
CDR3nt: TGTGCCACCAGAGCTAGCTCGACAGATACGCAGTATTTT

v_gene: TRBV5-1
len: 15
abundance: .
j_gene: TRBJ2-1
d_gene: .
CDR3aa: CASSTTSNSYNEQFF
CDR3nt: TGCGCCAGCAGCACGACTTCGAACTCATACAATGAGCAGTTCTTC

v_gene: TRBV5-6
len: 14
abundance: .
j_gene: TRBJ2-2
d_gene: .
CDR3aa: CASSRPAVTGELFF
CDR3nt: TGTGCCAGCAGCCGGCCGGCGGTCACCGGGGAGCTGTTTTTT

v_gene: TRBV28
len: 16
abundance: .
j_gene: TRBJ2-2
d_gene: TRBD1
CDR3aa: CASRRGGGLDTGELFF
CDR3nt: TGTGCCAGCAGAAGAGGGGGCGGTTTAGACACCGGGGAGCTGTTTTTT

v_gene: TRBV5-1
len: 14
abundance: .
j_gene: TRBJ2-5
d_gene: TRBD1
CDR3aa: CASSLGQGRETQYF
CDR3nt: TGCGCCAGCAGCTTGGGACAGGGGCGGGAGACCCAGTACTTC

v_gene: TRBV28
len: 15
abundance: .
j_gene: TRBJ2-7
d_gene: TRBD2
CDR3aa: CASSFYGGSRYEQYF
CDR3nt: TGTGCCAGCAGTTTTTACGGCGGGAGCAGGTACGAGCAGTACTTC

v_gene: TRBV7-6
len: 13
abundance: .
j_gene: TRBJ1-2
d_gene: .
CDR3aa: CASSPWSGEGYTF
CDR3nt: TGTGCCAGCAGCCCCTGGTCAGGGGAGGGCTACACCTTC

v_gene: TRBV6-4
len: 13
abundance: .
j_gene: TRBJ2-2
d_gene: TRBD2
CDR3aa: CASSGGSTGELFF
CDR3nt: TGTGCCAGCAGCGGCGGGAGCACCGGGGAGCTGTTTTTT

v_gene: TRBV6-1
len: 15
abundance: .
j_gene: TRBJ2-3
d_gene: TRBD1
CDR3aa: CASSTQGVSGDTQYF
CDR3nt: TGTGCCAGCAGTACTCAGGGGGTTTCTGGAGATACGCAGTATTTT

v_gene: TRBV18
len: 13
abundance: .
j_gene: TRBJ2-2
d_gene: .
CDR3aa: CASSPRRGGELFF
CDR3nt: TGTGCCAGCTCACCACGGAGGGGCGGGGAGCTGTTTTTT

v_gene: TRBV6-5
len: 15
abundance: .
j_gene: TRBJ2-7
d_gene: TRBD2
CDR3aa: CASSLGGRAEYEQYF
CDR3nt: TGTGCCAGCAGTTTAGGAGGGAGGGCTGAGTACGAGCAGTACTTC

v_gene: TRBV7-3
len: 18
abundance: .
j_gene: TRBJ2-4
d_gene: TRBD2
CDR3aa: CASSLSSGRAGDKNIQYF
CDR3nt: TGTGCCAGCAGCTTATCTAGCGGGAGGGCCGGGGACAAAAACATTCAGTACTTC

v_gene: TRBV6-9
len: 16
abundance: .
j_gene: TRBJ1-5
d_gene: .
CDR3aa: CASSYKAEDMNQPQHF
CDR3nt: TGTGCCAGCAGTTATAAGGCCGAGGACATGAATCAGCCCCAGCATTTT

v_gene: TRBV19
len: 15
abundance: few
j_gene: TRBJ1-4
d_gene: TRBD1
CDR3aa: CASSIGDRRSEKLFF
CDR3nt: TGTGCCAGTAGTATAGGGGACAGACGAAGCGAAAAACTGTTTTTT